This T cell receptor beta chain was sequenced during a study of OX40 agonist ivuxolimab in advanced cancers. In the study overall: Dosing consisted of intravenous ivuxolimab at 0.01 to 10 mg/kg every 2 weeks. Each dose-escalation patient presented with hepatocellular carcinoma, melanoma, renal cell or head and neck cancer.

Profiled with immunoSEQ multiplex PCR; TCRdb holds only in-frame clones, not every one. In the table there are roughly 55,000 clones, around 85% of which are singletons. This CDR3 has 13 amino acids. Deletions cut 0 bases from V and 2 bases from J, with 5 bases between. In germline, CDR1 is MGHRA, CDR2 YSYEKL. Notes on the study in general: Nonresponders, in some cases, also had low normalized T-cell clonal expansion.

About this clone itself: Its specificity is unknown.

V is TRBV4-1 and J is TRBJ2-7; D is unclear. The sequenced sample was CD4+ or CD8+ T cells sorted from blood, obtained in a trial of the OX40 agonist ivuxolimab. The TCR sequence derives from an adult with an advanced solid tumor such as melanoma, head and neck, liver or kidney cancer. In DNA, the CDR3 is TGCGCCAGCAGCCAAGACCAGGCCTACGAGCAGTACTTC. It is translated as CASSQDQAYEQYF.